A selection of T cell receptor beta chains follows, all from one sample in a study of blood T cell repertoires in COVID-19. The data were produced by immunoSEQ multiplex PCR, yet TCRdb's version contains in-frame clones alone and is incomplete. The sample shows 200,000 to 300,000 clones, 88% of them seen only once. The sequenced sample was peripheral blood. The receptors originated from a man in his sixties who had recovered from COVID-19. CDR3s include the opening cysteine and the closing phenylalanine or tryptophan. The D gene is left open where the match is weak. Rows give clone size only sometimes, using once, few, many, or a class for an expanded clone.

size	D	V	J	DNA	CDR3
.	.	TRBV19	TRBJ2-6	TGTGCCAGTAGTACAGGGCTCTCTGGGGCCAACGTCCTGACTTTC	CASSTGLSGANVLTF
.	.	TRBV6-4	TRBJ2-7	TGTGCCAGCTTCCCTGCGGAACGCCTCTTCTCCTACGAGCAGTACTTC	CASFPAERLFSYEQYF
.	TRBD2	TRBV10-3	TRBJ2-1	TGTGCCACCCGGACTAGCGGGGGGTCCTACAATGAGCAGTTCTTC	CATRTSGGSYNEQFF
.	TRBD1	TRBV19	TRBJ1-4	TGTGCCAGTAGTATTAGCCCGGGACAGGGGAATGAAAAACTGTTTTTT	CASSISPGQGNEKLFF
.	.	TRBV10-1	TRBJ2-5	TGCGCCAGCAGTGAGTCGCAGGCTGGGCCGGAGACCCAGTACTTC	CASSESQAGPETQYF
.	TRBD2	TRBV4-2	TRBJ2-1	TGTGCCAGCAGCCAAGCGACGGGGGGGCCCAATGAGCAGTTCTTC	CASSQATGGPNEQFF
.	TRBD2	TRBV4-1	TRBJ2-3	TGCGCCAGCAGCCAAGTAGCGGGAAGCCTGCCAGATACGCAGTATTTT	CASSQVAGSLPDTQYF
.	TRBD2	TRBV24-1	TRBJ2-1	TGTGCCACCAGTGAATCCGGACTAGCCTATGAGCAGTTCTTC	CATSESGLAYEQFF
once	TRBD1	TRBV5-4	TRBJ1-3	TGTGCCAGCAGTCCGAATCCGGGACAGGGTGGAAACACCATATATTTT	CASSPNPGQGGNTIYF
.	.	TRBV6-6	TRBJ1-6	TGTGCCAGCAGTTACTCTACAGCTGGCTATAATTCACCCCTCCACTTT	CASSYSTAGYNSPLHF
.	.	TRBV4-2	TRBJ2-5	TGTGCCAGCAGCCGGTACGGCCAAGAGACCCAGTACTTC	CASSRYGQETQYF
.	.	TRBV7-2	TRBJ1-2	TGTGCCAGCAGCTTAGTCGGGGGAACTAACTATGGCTACACCTTC	CASSLVGGTNYGYTF
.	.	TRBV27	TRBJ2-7	TGTGCCAGCAGTTCACGGGGGGCCGGAAGACCCTACGAGCAGTACTTC	CASSSRGAGRPYEQYF
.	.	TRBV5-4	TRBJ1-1	TGTGCCAGCGGAGGGTCCACTGAAGCTTTCTTT	CASGGSTEAFF
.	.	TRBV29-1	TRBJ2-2	TGCAGCGTTGTAGGGGGCACCGGGGAGCTGTTTTTT	CSVVGGTGELFF
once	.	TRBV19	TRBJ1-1	TGTGCCAGTAGTATTAAAGGGGGTAGGGGCACTGAAGCTTTCTTT	CASSIKGGRGTEAFF
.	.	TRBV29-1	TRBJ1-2	TGCAGCGTTGGAACGGGCTATGGCTACACCTTC	CSVGTGYGYTF
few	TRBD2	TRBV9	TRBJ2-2	TGTGCCAGCAGCCTCCGTGCTAGCGGGGGGGGGAACACCGGGGAGCTGTTTTTT	CASSLRASGGGNTGELFF
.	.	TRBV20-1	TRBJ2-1	TGCAGTGCTAGCCATTCTGAGCAGTTCTTC	CSASHSEQFF
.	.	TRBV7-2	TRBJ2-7	TGTGCCAGCAGCCGGGCGCGGCCGGGGAGCAACGAGCAGTACTTC	CASSRARPGSNEQYF
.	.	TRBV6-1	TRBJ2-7	TGTGCCAGCAGTGAAAATAGCAGCACCTACGAGCAGTACTTC	CASSENSSTYEQYF
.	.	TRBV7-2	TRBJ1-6	TGTGCCAGCAGCCCTTATGGGCGACAGAGCTCCTATAATTCACCCCTCCACTTT	CASSPYGRQSSYNSPLHF